One sample yielded the 2 T cell receptor beta chains listed below, sequenced in a study of tumor and adjacent non-tumor tissue in lung cancer. A modified ARM-PCR protocol with three rounds of nested PCR amplified TCRbeta. TCRdb fed the multiplex PCR reads into MiXCR, producing one record per CDR3 protein. Of around 50,000 distinct CDR3 sequences listed, 64% are singletons. This sample's RNA came from whole unsorted tissue. This non-tumor lung sample came from over 3 cm beyond the tumor edge. What was sequenced was distant non-tumor lung tissue. The receptors come from a woman in her 70s with non-small cell lung cancer.

This clonotype came up many times. The V gene is TRBV20-1, the J gene TRBJ1-2; TRBD1 agrees at 8 bases. Germline V gives CDR1 DFQATT, CDR2 SNEGSKA (reference sequence). The V and J ends lost 0 bases and 1 base, in that order; junction bases with no gene match: 13. The CDR3 loop spans 18 amino acids. This chain's CDR3 is CSARDLGQAAGSNYGYTF. CDR3 nucleotides: TGCAGTGCTAGAGACCTGGGACAGGCGGCCGGGAGTAACTATGGCTACACCTTC.

This clonotype was recorded many times. V is TRBV11-2 and J is TRBJ2-7, with D possibly being TRBD1 or TRBD2 (6 bases each). Germline CDR1 reads SGHAT; CDR2 reads FQNNGV. V gave up 5 bases and J gave up 7 bases, with 15 bases separating them. The CDR3 is 13 amino acids. The CDR3 DNA is TGTGCCAGCAGCGGACTACGAACAGGGGAGCAGTACTTC. Translated: CASSGLRTGEQYF. Using reference TRBV11-2 and TRBJ2-7 for the parts outside the CDR3, the full variable domain is EAGVAQSPRYKIIEKRQSVAFWCNPISGHATLYWYQQILGQGPKLLIQFQNNGVVDDSQLPKDRFSAERLKGVDSTLKIQPAKLEDSAVYLCASSGLRTGEQYFGPGTRLTVT.